The present T cell receptor beta chain was sequenced within a study of molecular identifiers for immune sequencing clone quantification. Study-level background: Within a replicate experiment, RNA obtained from either approximately 22,000 or 94,000 naive CD8 cells was divided into five aliquots, and four of those aliquots were then sequenced.

TCRdb re-called the PCR reads through MiXCR, storing one row per CDR3 protein. The data contain some 590,000 distinct CDR3 sequences, roughly 23% of them singletons. Sorted cells numbering roughly 20,000 to 1,000,000, with 10%, 30% or 50% RNA, yielded the naive CD8 libraries. Researchers sorted naive CD8 T cells as cells that were CD8+CD4-CCR7+CD45RA+. This clonotype showed up many times. Per the germline V gene, CDR1 is LNHDA and CDR2 is SQIVND (reference sequence). The length of the CDR3 is 15 residues. The ends were cut back, 3 bases at V and 2 bases at J, with 11 bases in the middle. The receptor was isolated from a human donor in good health. Some libraries in this study had Jurkat cell RNA spiked in. The sequencing sample was made of naive CD8+ T cells from blood, with Jurkat cell RNA spiked in. Subset specified: FACS-sorted CD8+CD4-CCR7+CD45RA+ naive T cells. The J gene is TRBJ1-5, the V gene TRBV19; D is uncertain. In DNA form, the CDR3 reads TGTGCCAGTAGTATTTTTTGGGCGGGCAATCAGCCCCAGCATTTT. Amino acid sequence: CASSIFWAGNQPQHF.